This T cell receptor beta chain came from a study of cytomegalovirus exposure and HLA in healthy donors. General study results and limits: Most TCR sequences were uncommon, yet certain public TCRs appeared in many donors. The tendency of first-cohort TCR clusters to co-occur in the roughly 120 validation repertoires was the finding of a later analysis. Cytomegalovirus status was reportedly diagnosed by the classifier with high sensitivity and specificity.

Worth noting for this clone: Its target is not known.

Method: immunoSEQ multiplex PCR; TCRdb's copy keeps in-frame clones and lacks some. The sample contains 150,000 to 200,000 clones, around nine tenths of which appear only once. Donors were drawn from the roughly 130-subject validation cohort, separate from the approximately 640-subject first cohort. This clonotype was obtained from a woman in her thirties in good health and CMV-seronegative. The sequencing input was PBMCs.

The CDR3 bases are TGTGCCAGCAGCCAATATGGGGGCAACTATGGCTACACCTTC. This sequence encodes CASSQYGGNYGYTF. The chain employs TRBV16 and TRBJ1-2, with D maybe TRBD1 (6 bases). Germline CDR1 and CDR2: KGHSY and FQNENV. CDR3 size: 14 residues. V lost 1 base and J lost 2, with 8 bases in between.